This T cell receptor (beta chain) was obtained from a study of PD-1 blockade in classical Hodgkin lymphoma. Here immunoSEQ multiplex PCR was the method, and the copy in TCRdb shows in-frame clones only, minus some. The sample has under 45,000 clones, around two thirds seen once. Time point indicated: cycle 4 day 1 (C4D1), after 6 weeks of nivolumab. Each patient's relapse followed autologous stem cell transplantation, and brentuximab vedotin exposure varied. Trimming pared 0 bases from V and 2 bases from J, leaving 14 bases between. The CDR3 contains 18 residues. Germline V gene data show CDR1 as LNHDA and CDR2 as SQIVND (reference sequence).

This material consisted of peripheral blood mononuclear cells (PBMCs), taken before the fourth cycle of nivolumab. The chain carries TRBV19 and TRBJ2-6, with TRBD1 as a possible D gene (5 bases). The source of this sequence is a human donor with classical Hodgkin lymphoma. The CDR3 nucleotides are TGTGCCAGTAGTATAGAGTCAGGGTTCTCCGCTGGGGCCAACGTCCTGACTTTC. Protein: CASSIESGFSAGANVLTF.